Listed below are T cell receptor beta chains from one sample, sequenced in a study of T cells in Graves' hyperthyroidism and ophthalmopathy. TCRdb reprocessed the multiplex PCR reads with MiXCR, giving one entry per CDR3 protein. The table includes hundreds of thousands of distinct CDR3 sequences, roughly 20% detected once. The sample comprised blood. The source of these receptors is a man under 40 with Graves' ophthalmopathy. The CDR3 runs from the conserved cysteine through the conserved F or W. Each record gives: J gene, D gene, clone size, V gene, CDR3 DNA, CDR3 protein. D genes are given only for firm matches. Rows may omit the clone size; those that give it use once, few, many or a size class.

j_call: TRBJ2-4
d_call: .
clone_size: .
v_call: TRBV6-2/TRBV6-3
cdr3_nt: TGTGCCAGCAGTTATAGGCAGGGGCTAGCCAAAAACATTCAGTACTTC
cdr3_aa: CASSYRQGLAKNIQYF

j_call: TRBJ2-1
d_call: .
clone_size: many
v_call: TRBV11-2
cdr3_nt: TGTGCCAGCAGCTTACTCCCACTGGCGGGACGACTAAACCCCAACAATGAGCAGTTCTTC
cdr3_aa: CASSLLPLAGRLNPNNEQFF

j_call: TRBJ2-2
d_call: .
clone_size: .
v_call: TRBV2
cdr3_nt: TGTGCCAGCAAAGTGTTGGCAGGGTCCACCGGGGAGCTGTTTTTT
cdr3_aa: CASKVLAGSTGELFF

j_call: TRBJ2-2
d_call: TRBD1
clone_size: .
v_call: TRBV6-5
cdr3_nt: TGTGCCAGCAGTCACAGGGGACCGGTCGACACCGAGGAGCTGTTTTTT
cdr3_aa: CASSHRGPVDTEELFF

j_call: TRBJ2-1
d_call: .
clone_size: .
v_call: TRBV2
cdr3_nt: TGTGCCAGCAGTTCCAAGGGACCTATTAGAAATGAGCAGTTCTTC
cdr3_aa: CASSSKGPIRNEQFF

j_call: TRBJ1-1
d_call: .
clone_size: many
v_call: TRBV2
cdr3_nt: TGTGCCAGCAGTCAGTCAGGGCGACTGAACACTGAAGCTTTCTTT
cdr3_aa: CASSQSGRLNTEAFF

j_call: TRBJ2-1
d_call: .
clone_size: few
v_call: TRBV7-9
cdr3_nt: TGTGCCAGCAGCTTCCGATATAGCTCCTACAATGAGCAGTTCTTC
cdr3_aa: CASSFRYSSYNEQFF

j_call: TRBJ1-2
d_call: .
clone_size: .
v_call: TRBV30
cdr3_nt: TGTGCCTGGAGTGTTTCGTACGGGGATGGCTACACCTTC
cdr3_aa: CAWSVSYGDGYTF

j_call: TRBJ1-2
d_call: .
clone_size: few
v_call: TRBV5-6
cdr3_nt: TGTGCCAGCAGCTCGGACGTCTTGTACACCTTC
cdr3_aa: CASSSDVLYTF

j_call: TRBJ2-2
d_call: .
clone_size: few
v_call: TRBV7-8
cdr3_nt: TGTGCCAGCAGCCCCTACAGGGTTTACACCGGGGAGCTGTTTTTT
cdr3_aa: CASSPYRVYTGELFF

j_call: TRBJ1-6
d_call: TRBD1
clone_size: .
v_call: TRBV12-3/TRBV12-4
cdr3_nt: TGTGCCAGCAGCTTATCGGGACAGGGAGATTCACCCCTCCACTTT
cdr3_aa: CASSLSGQGDSPLHF

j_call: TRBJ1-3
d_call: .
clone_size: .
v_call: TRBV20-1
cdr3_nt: TGCAGTGCTCCGGCTAGCTCTGGAAACACCATATATTTT
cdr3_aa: CSAPASSGNTIYF